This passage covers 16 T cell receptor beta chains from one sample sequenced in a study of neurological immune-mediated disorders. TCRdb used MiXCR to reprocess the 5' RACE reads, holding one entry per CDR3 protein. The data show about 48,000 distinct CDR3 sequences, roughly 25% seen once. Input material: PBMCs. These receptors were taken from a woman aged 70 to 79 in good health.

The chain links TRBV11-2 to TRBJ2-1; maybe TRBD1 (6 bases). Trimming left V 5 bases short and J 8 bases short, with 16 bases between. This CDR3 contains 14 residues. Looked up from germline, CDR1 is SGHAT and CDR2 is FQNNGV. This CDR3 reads CASSSPETGDEQFF. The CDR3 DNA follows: TGTGCCAGCAGCAGCCCCGAGACAGGCGATGAGCAGTTCTTC. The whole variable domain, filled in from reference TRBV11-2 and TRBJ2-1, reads EAGVAQSPRYKIIEKRQSVAFWCNPISGHATLYWYQQILGQGPKLLIQFQNNGVVDDSQLPKDRFSAERLKGVDSTLKIQPAKLEDSAVYLCASSSPETGDEQFFGPGTRLTVL.

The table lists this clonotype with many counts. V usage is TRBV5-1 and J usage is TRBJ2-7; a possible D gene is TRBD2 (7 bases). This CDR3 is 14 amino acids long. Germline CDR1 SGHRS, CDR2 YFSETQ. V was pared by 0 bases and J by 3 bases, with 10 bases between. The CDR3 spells CASSLGGGGYEQYF. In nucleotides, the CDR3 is TGCGCCAGCAGCTTGGGCGGGGGCGGCTACGAGCAGTACTTC.

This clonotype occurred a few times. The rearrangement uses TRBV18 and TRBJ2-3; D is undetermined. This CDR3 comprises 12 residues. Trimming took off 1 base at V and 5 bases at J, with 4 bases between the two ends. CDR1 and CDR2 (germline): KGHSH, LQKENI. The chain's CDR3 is CASSPLVDTQYF. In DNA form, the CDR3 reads TGTGCCAGCTCACCACTCGTAGATACGCAGTATTTT.

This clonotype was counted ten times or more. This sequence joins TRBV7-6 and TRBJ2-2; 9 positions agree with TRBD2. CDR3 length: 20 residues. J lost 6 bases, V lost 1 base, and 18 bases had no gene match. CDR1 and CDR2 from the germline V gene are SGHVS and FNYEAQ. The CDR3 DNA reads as TGTGCCAGCAGCTTAGAGTGGTTTGGCGGGAGGGCTCCGACGGCCGGGGAGCTGTTTTTT. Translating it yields CASSLEWFGGRAPTAGELFF. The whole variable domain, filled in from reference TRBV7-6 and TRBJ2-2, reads GAGVSQSPRYKVTKRGQDVALRCDPISGHVSLYWYRQALGQGPEFLTYFNYEAQQDKSGLPNDRFSAERPEGSISTLTIQRTEQRDSAMYRCASSLEWFGGRAPTAGELFFGEGSRLTVL.

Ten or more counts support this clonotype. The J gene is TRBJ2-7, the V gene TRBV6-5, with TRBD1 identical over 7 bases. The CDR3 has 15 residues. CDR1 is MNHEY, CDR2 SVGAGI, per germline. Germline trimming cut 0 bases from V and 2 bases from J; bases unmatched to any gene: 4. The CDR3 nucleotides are TGTGCCAGCAGTTACTCAGACAGGGATCCCTACGAGCAGTACTTC. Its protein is CASSYSDRDPYEQYF.

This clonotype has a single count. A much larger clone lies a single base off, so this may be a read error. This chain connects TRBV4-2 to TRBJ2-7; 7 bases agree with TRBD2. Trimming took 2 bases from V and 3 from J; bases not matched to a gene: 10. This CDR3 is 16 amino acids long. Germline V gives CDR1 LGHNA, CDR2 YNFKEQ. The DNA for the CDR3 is TGTGCCAGCAGCCAACAGAGCGGGACCCCCTACTACGAGCAGTACTTC. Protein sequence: CASSQQSGTPYYEQYF.

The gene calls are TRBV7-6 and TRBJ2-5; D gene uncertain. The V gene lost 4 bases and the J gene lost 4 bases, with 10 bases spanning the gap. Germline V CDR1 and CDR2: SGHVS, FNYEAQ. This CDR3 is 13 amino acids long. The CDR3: CASSSRPRETQYF. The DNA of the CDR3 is TGTGCCAGCAGCTCTAGACCAAGAGAGACCCAGTACTTC.

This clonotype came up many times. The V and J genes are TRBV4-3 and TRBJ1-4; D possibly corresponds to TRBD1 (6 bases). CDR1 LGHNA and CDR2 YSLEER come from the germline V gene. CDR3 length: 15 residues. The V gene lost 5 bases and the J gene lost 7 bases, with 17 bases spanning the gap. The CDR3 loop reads CASSYGQGITEKLFF. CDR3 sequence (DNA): TGCGCCAGCAGCTATGGCCAGGGGATCACTGAAAAACTGTTTTTT.

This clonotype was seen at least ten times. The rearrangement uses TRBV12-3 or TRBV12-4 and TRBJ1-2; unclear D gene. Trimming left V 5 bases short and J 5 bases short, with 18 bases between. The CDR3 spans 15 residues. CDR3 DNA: TGTGCCAGCAGTCCATGGACCGATGGGATATATGGCTACACCTTC. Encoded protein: CASSPWTDGIYGYTF.

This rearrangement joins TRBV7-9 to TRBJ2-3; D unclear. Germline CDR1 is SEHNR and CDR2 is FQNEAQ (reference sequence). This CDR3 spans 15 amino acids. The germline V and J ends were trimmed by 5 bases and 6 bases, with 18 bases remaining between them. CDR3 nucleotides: TGTGCCAGCAGCCTACCGGAAGATAAAGGGGATACGCAGTATTTT. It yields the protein CASSLPEDKGDTQYF.

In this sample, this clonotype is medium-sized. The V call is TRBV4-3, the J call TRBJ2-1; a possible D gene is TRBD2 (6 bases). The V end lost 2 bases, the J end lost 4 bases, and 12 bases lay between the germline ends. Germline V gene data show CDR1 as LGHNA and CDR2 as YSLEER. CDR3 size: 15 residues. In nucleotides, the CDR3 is TGCGCCAGCAGCCAACTAGCGACCAGTTACAATGAGCAGTTCTTC. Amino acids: CASSQLATSYNEQFF.

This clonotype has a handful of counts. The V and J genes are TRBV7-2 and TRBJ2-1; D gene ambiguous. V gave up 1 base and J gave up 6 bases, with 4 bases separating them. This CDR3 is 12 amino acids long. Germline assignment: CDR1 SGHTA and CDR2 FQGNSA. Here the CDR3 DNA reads TGTGCCAGCAGCTTAGGTCGCAATGAGCAGTTCTTC. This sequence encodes CASSLGRNEQFF.

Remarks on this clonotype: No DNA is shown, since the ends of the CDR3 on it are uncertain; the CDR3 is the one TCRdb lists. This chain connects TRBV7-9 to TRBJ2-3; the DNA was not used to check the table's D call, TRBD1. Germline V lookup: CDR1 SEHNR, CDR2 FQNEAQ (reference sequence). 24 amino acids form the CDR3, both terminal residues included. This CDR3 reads CASSSDSSFYICSASLVATDTQYF.

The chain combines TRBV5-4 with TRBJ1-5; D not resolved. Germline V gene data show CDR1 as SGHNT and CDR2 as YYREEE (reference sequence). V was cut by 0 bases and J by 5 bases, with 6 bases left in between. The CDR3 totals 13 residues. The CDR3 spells CASSLDAHQPQHF. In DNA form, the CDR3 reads TGTGCCAGCAGCTTGGACGCGCATCAGCCCCAGCATTTT.

Here the CDR3 DNA reads TGCGGTGTTAGCCAAGGCCACGAGCAGTACTTC. Its protein is CGVSQGHEQYF. The rearrangement links TRBV20-1 to TRBJ2-7; unclear D gene. The CDR3 runs to 11 residues. Looked up from germline, CDR1 is DFQATT and CDR2 is SNEGSKA (reference sequence).

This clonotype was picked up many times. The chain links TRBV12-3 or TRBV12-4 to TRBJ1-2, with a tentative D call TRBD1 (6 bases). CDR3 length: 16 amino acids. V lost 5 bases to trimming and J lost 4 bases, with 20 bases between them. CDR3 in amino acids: CASSGGHGRPIYGYTF. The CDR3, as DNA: TGTGCCAGCAGTGGGGGACACGGAAGGCCCATCTATGGCTACACCTTC.